This is a list of T cell receptor beta chains from one sample in a study of Ad26.COV2.S vaccination and SARS-CoV-2 variants. Measured with immunoSEQ multiplex PCR; TCRdb has only the in-frame clones, and not every one. The sample comprises over 450,000 clones, about 88% of which are singletons, and about 1.7% rests with the top ten. This specimen was peripheral blood, taken in a trial of Ad26.COV2.S vaccine versus placebo. The receptors shown here come from a person aged 18-65 years who received the Ad26.COV2.S COVID-19 vaccine or a placebo. Each CDR3 is given with its conserved first and last residue. A D gene is named only where the DNA matches it firmly. Some rows have no size entry. The others give once, few or many, or a class for an expanded clone.

d_call j_call v_call clone_size cdr3_nt cdr3_aa
. TRBJ1-2 TRBV28 . TGTGCCAGCACTGCCAACTATGGCTACACCTTC CASTANYGYTF
. TRBJ2-7 TRBV20-1 . TGCAGTGCTAGTAGCGGAAGTCACCCCTACGAGCAGTACTTC CSASSGSHPYEQYF
TRBD2 TRBJ2-7 TRBV7-9 . TGTGCCAGCAGCTTTTCGGCTAGCGGGACCTTCTACGAGCAGTACTTC CASSFSASGTFYEQYF
TRBD2 TRBJ2-7 TRBV19 once TGTGCCAGTAGTAGCGGGAGCCCCTACGAGCAGTACTTC CASSSGSPYEQYF
. TRBJ2-5 TRBV12-3/TRBV12-4 . TGTGCCAGCAGTTTACAAGGGCGAGAGACCCAGTACTTC CASSLQGRETQYF
. TRBJ2-7 TRBV27 once TGTGCCAGCAGTTTGTCATGGACTCAAGCCTACGAGCAGTACTTC CASSLSWTQAYEQYF
. TRBJ2-7 TRBV6-5 . TGTGCCAGCAGTTTCCTCCCAAGCGACCCTCCTTACGAGCAGTACTTC CASSFLPSDPPYEQYF
. TRBJ1-2 TRBV4-1 . TGCGCCAGCAGCCAAGATCCGACAGTGGACTATGGCTACACCTTC CASSQDPTVDYGYTF
TRBD1 TRBJ1-2 TRBV4-2 . TGTGCCAGCAGCCAACACAGGGGTGGGAGCGGCTACACCTTC CASSQHRGGSGYTF
. TRBJ2-5 TRBV10-3 . TGTGCCATCAGTGAGTCGATGGGTTCAGGCGAGACCCAGTACTTC CAISESMGSGETQYF
TRBD1 TRBJ2-3 TRBV9 . TGTGCCAGCAGCGCCCCGAAGGGGGCGAGCACAGATACGCAGTATTTT CASSAPKGASTDTQYF